These T cell receptor beta chains were read from a single sample in a study of identical twins. One entry per CDR3 protein, called by TCRdb with MiXCR from the 5' RACE reads. The sample lists around 1.7 million distinct CDR3 sequences; around 33% were seen once. Sequencing was carried out using cord blood. The receptors here all came from a newborn girl in good health. The CDR3 runs from the conserved cysteine through the conserved F or W. Each record gives: V gene, CDR3 length, clone size, J gene, D gene, CDR3 protein, CDR3 DNA. The D gene is left open where the match is weak. Clone sizes are given selectively: once, few, many, or a class where the clone is expanded.

>TRBV20-1|14|.|TRBJ2-4|.
CSASGGQAKNIQYF
TGCAGTGCTAGCGGGGGTCAAGCCAAAAACATTCAGTACTTC
>TRBV20-1|11|few|TRBJ2-7|.
CSASYGYEQYF
TGCAGTGCTAGTTACGGGTACGAGCAGTACTTC
>TRBV24-1|14|few|TRBJ1-1|.
CATSAMDRNTEAFF
TGTGCCACCAGTGCCATGGACAGGAACACTGAAGCTTTCTTT
>TRBV28|15|.|TRBJ2-3|TRBD2
CASRTPRLGLALQYF
TGTGCCAGCAGAACACCCCGCTTGGGACTAGCGCTACAGTATTTT
>TRBV20-1|14|few|TRBJ2-1|TRBD2
CSAPASGSYNEQFF
TGCAGTGCACCTGCTAGCGGCTCCTACAATGAGCAGTTCTTC
>TRBV19|15|.|TRBJ2-1|TRBD2
CATHGRGGSYNEQFF
TGTGCCACTCATGGGCGGGGGGGCTCCTACAATGAGCAGTTCTTC
>TRBV28|16|few|TRBJ2-1|TRBD2
CASKTDGLAVLNEQFF
TGTGCCAGCAAGACGGATGGACTAGCGGTCCTCAATGAGCAGTTCTTC
>TRBV21-1|15|few|TRBJ2-7|.
CASSKVGLSSYEQYF
TGTGCCAGCAGCAAAGTGGGGCTTAGCTCCTACGAGCAGTACTTC
>TRBV7-2|11|many|TRBJ2-3|.
CASSTGYTQYF
TGTGCCAGCAGCACAGGTTATACGCAGTATTTT
>TRBV4-1|17|.|TRBJ1-6|TRBD1
CASSQGPLQGANSPLHF
TGCGCCAGCAGCCAAGGCCCCCTACAGGGGGCAAATTCACCCCTCCACTTT
>TRBV29-1|12|many|TRBJ2-3|.
CSVDWGTDTQYF
TGCAGCGTTGATTGGGGCACAGATACGCAGTATTTT
>TRBV28|17|.|TRBJ2-3|.
CASSFPSGTEGTDTQYF
TGTGCCAGCAGTTTTCCGTCGGGTACCGAGGGCACAGATACGCAGTATTTT
>TRBV15|15|many|TRBJ2-1|.
CATKRDGSSYNEQFF
TGTGCCACCAAAAGAGACGGGTCTTCCTACAATGAGCAGTTCTTC
>TRBV29-1|11|few|TRBJ1-1|.
CSVKDNTEAFF
TGCAGCGTTAAAGACAACACTGAAGCTTTCTTT
>TRBV28|13|many|TRBJ2-7|TRBD2
CASSLLLAGEQYF
TGTGCCAGCAGTTTATTACTAGCGGGAGAGCAGTACTTC
>TRBV2|13|.|TRBJ1-2|.
CASSGQADYGYTF
TGTGCCAGCAGTGGGCAGGCGGACTATGGCTACACCTTC
>TRBV11-2|17|.|TRBJ2-3|TRBD2
CASSRTSGGVPTDTQYF
TGTGCCAGCAGCCGGACTAGCGGGGGGGTGCCCACAGATACGCAGTATTTT
>TRBV7-2|14|many|TRBJ2-7|.
CASSLERGAYEQYF
TGTGCCAGCAGCTTAGAACGGGGAGCCTACGAGCAGTACTTC
>TRBV14|15|few|TRBJ2-2|TRBD2
CASRPYSGRSGELFF
TGTGCCAGCAGACCCTATAGCGGGAGAAGTGGGGAGCTGTTTTTT
>TRBV2|14|few|TRBJ2-7|TRBD1
CASREGQASYEQYF
TGTGCCAGCAGGGAGGGACAGGCCTCCTACGAGCAGTACTTC
>TRBV28|13|.|TRBJ1-4|.
CASSLSEPGKLFF
TGTGCCAGCAGTTTAAGCGAACCTGGAAAACTGTTTTTT
>TRBV3-1|18|.|TRBJ2-7|TRBD2
CASSQRTSGGAGYNEQYF
TGTGCCAGCAGCCAACGGACTAGCGGGGGGGCAGGTTACAATGAGCAGTACTTC
>TRBV7-9|15|.|TRBJ2-1|TRBD2
CASSFWREPYNVQFF
TGTGCCAGCAGCTTTTGGCGGGAGCCGTACAATGTGCAGTTCTTC
>TRBV7-2|14|once|TRBJ1-4|TRBD1
CASSADRGAEKLFF
TGTGCCAGCAGCGCAGACAGGGGGGCTGAAAAACTGTTTTTT
>TRBV4-2|14|.|TRBJ2-1|.
CASSREESRNEQFF
TGTGCCAGCAGCCGGGAAGAATCGAGGAATGAGCAGTTCTTC
>TRBV15|14|few|TRBJ1-6|TRBD1
CATRHRGRNSPLHF
TGTGCCACACGACACAGGGGGCGGAATTCACCCCTCCACTTT
>TRBV7-2|16|.|TRBJ2-1|TRBD2
CASSLVASGRGNEQFF
TGTGCCAGCAGCTTAGTTGCTAGCGGGAGGGGCAATGAGCAGTTCTTC
>TRBV5-4|13|.|TRBJ1-2|TRBD1
CASGSGQVDGYTF
TGTGCCAGCGGATCCGGACAGGTAGATGGCTACACCTTC
>TRBV12-3/TRBV12-4|13|few|TRBJ1-5|.
CASSWETRQPQHF
TGTGCCAGCAGTTGGGAGACGAGGCAGCCCCAGCATTTT
>TRBV20-1|12|few|TRBJ2-7|.
CSARGQQYEQYF
TGCAGTGCTCGTGGACAGCAGTACGAGCAGTACTTC
>TRBV29-1|14|few|TRBJ2-7|.
CSVEGLEDSYEQYF
TGCAGCGTTGAAGGTCTGGAAGACTCCTACGAGCAGTACTTC
>TRBV9|16|few|TRBJ2-1|.
CASSVASGSTYNEQFF
TGTGCCAGCAGCGTAGCTTCCGGGAGCACCTACAATGAGCAGTTCTTC
>TRBV7-8|14|.|TRBJ2-7|TRBD2
CASSLGTRVHEQYF
TGTGCCAGCAGCCTAGGGACTAGAGTCCACGAGCAGTACTTC